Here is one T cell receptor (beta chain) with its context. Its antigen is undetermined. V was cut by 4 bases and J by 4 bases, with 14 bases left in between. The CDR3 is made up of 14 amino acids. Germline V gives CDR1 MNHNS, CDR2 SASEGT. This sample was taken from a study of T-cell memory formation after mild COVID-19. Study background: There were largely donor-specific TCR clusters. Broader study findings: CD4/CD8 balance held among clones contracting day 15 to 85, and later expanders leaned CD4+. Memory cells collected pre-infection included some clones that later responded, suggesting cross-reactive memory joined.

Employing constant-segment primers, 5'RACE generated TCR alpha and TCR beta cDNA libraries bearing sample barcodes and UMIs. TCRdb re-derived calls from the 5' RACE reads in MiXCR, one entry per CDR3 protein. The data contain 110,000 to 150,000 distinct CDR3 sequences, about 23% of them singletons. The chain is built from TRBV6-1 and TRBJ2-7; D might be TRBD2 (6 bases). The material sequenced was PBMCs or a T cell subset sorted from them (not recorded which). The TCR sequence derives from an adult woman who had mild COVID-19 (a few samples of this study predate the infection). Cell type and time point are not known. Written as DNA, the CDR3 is TGTGCCAGCAGTGTGGTGGAGGGTAGGTACGAGCAGTACTTC. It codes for CASSVVEGRYEQYF.